The rows below give T cell receptor beta chains drawn from one sample of a study of CD8+ T cells in alopecia areata. The repertoire was sequenced with immunoSEQ multiplex PCR; TCRdb's copy has only in-frame clones and lacks some. The sample shows fewer than 350,000 clones, roughly 60% of them seen only once. The sequencing used CD4+ T cells sorted from blood, collected at week 24, from a patient treated with tofacitinib. The receptor set was obtained from a human donor with alopecia areata. Each CDR3 is given with its conserved first and last residue. The order of the fields is D gene, V gene, J gene, clone size, CDR3 protein, CDR3 DNA. The D gene is left open where the match is weak. Part of the rows lack a size; the others show once, few, many or a class for expanded clones.

>TRBD1|TRBV18|TRBJ1-1|.
CASSRGQTNTEAFF
TGTGCCAGCTCTCGGGGACAGACGAACACTGAAGCTTTCTTT
>.|TRBV5-1|TRBJ1-2|few
CASSLRGARDGYTF
TGCGCCAGCAGCTTGCGGGGGGCCAGGGATGGCTACACCTTC
>.|TRBV18|TRBJ1-6|.
CASSPGLQSPLHF
TGTGCCAGCTCACCAGGTCTACAGTCCCCCCTCCACTTT
>TRBD1|TRBV19|TRBJ2-3|.
CASSKPGQGVDTQYF
TGTGCCAGTAGCAAACCGGGACAGGGTGTAGATACGCAGTATTTT
>.|TRBV7-9|TRBJ1-6|.
CASSLNRPGGSPLHF
TGTGCCAGCAGCCTAAACAGGCCCGGGGGTTCACCCCTCCACTTT
>.|TRBV29-1|TRBJ1-1|.
CSVARTGANTEAFF
TGCAGCGTCGCTCGTACGGGGGCGAACACTGAAGCTTTCTTT
>.|TRBV29-1|TRBJ2-6|once
CSVDSSAGANVLTF
TGCAGCGTTGACAGCTCGGCTGGGGCCAACGTCCTGACTTTC
>.|TRBV14|TRBJ2-2|.
CASSRQGISGELFF
TGTGCCAGCAGCCGGCAGGGGATCTCCGGGGAGCTGTTTTTT
>TRBD2|TRBV6-1|TRBJ2-3|.
CASSDLAGGSQYF
TGTGCCAGCAGTGACCTCGCGGGGGGGAGTCAGTATTTT
>TRBD1|TRBV23-1|TRBJ2-7|few
CASSPRTGNEYF
TGCGCCAGCAGTCCGAGGACAGGGAACGAGTACTTC
>TRBD2|TRBV7-2|TRBJ2-7|.
CASSSVAGGSSYEQYF
TGTGCCAGCAGCTCGGTAGCGGGGGGTTCCTCCTACGAGCAGTACTTC
>.|TRBV5-1|TRBJ2-7|few
CASSLSHEQYF
TGCGCCAGCAGCTTGTCTCACGAGCAGTACTTC
>TRBD1|TRBV7-9|TRBJ1-4|few
CASSLLTGDEKLFF
TGTGCCAGCAGCCTCCTTACAGGGGATGAAAAACTGTTTTTT
>.|TRBV30|TRBJ1-5|few
CAWSALRSNQPQHF
TGTGCCTGGAGTGCCCTCAGGAGCAATCAGCCCCAGCATTTT
>.|TRBV4-1|TRBJ1-4|.
CASSQAARGYHEKLFF
TGCGCCAGCAGCCAAGCGGCGAGGGGGTACCATGAAAAACTGTTTTTT
>TRBD1|TRBV5-1|TRBJ1-1|few
CASSWTGVIDEAFF
TGCGCCAGCAGCTGGACAGGGGTGATCGATGAAGCTTTCTTT
>.|TRBV29-1|TRBJ2-1|.
CSGALGYEQFF
TGCAGCGGTGCCTTGGGGTATGAGCAGTTCTTC
>.|TRBV30|TRBJ1-3|once
CAWSVGQTGNTIYF
TGTGCCTGGAGTGTAGGGCAAACAGGAAACACCATATATTTT
>TRBD2|TRBV6-6|TRBJ2-5|.
CASSFWGGQETQYF
TGTGCCAGCAGTTTCTGGGGGGGCCAAGAGACCCAGTACTTC
>.|TRBV9|TRBJ2-3|.
CASSVGNPGADTQYF
TGTGCCAGCAGCGTAGGGAACCCAGGGGCAGATACGCAGTATTTT
>.|TRBV4-1|TRBJ1-5|.
CASSQVLRREQPQHF
TGCGCCAGCAGCCAAGTGTTACGTCGGGAGCAGCCCCAGCATTTT
>.|TRBV30|TRBJ1-2|few
CAWSPSDGYTF
TGTGCCTGGAGTCCCAGCGATGGCTACACCTTC
>TRBD1|TRBV11-2|TRBJ1-2|few
CASSPGTGGYGYTF
TGTGCCAGCAGCCCGGGGACAGGGGGCTATGGCTACACCTTC
>.|TRBV6-6|TRBJ1-6|.
CASSYSPEGFSSPLHF
TGTGCCAGCAGTTACTCCCCGGAAGGGTTTAGTTCACCCCTCCACTTT
>.|TRBV29-1|TRBJ2-1|.
CSVGLAGDEQFF
TGCAGCGTTGGGCTTGCAGGGGATGAGCAGTTCTTC
>.|TRBV4-1|TRBJ1-1|few
CASSQERGYTEAFF
TGCGCCAGCAGCCAAGAAAGGGGTTACACTGAAGCTTTCTTT
>.|TRBV9|TRBJ1-1|.
CASSGLADTEAFF
TGTGCCAGCAGCGGGCTTGCGGACACTGAAGCTTTCTTT
>.|TRBV29-1|TRBJ2-1|few
CSSRSANEQFF
TGCAGCTCCCGATCCGCGAATGAGCAGTTCTTC
>TRBD1|TRBV7-8|TRBJ2-5|few
CASSIRTGGSKETQYF
TGTGCCAGCAGCATCCGGACAGGGGGGTCAAAAGAGACCCAGTACTTC
>.|TRBV27|TRBJ2-7|.
CASTSWRTAPYEQYF
TGTGCCAGCACCTCTTGGAGGACCGCTCCCTACGAGCAGTACTTC
>TRBD1|TRBV29-1|TRBJ2-1|once
CSVESRGYNEQFF
TGCAGCGTTGAAAGCAGGGGGTACAATGAGCAGTTCTTC